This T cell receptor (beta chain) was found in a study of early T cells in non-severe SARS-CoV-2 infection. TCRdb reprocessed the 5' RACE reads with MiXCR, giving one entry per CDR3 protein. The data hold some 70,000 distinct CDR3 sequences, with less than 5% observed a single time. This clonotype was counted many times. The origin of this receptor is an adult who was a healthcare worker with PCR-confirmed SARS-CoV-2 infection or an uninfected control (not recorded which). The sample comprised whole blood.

The CDR3 loop reads CASSALSGGDTQYF. The CDR3 coding sequence is TGTGCCAGCAGCGCCCTTAGCGGGGGAGATACGCAGTATTTT. The rearrangement joins TRBV7-6 to TRBJ2-3, with 9 bases identical to TRBD2. From germline, CDR1 is SGHVS and CDR2 FNYEAQ. CDR3 size: 14 residues. The trim removed 5 bases at V and 5 bases at J, leaving 5 bases unmatched.